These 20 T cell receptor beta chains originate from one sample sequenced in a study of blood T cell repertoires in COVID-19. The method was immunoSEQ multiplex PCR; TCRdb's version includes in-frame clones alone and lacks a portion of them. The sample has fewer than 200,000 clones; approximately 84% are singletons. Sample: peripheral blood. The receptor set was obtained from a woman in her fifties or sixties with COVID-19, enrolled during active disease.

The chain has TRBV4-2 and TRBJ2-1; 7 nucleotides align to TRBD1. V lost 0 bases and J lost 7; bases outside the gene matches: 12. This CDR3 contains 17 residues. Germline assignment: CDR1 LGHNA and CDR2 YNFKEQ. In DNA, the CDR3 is TGTGCCAGCAGCCAAGATAAGGGACAGAGCTCGGGGAATGAGCAGTTCTTC. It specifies CASSQDKGQSSGNEQFF.

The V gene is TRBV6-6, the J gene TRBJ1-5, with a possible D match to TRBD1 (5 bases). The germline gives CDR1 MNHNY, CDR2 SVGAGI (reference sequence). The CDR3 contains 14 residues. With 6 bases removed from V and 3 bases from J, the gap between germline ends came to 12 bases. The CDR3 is CASRFDSVNQPQHF. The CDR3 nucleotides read TGTGCCAGCAGATTCGACAGTGTCAATCAGCCCCAGCATTTT.

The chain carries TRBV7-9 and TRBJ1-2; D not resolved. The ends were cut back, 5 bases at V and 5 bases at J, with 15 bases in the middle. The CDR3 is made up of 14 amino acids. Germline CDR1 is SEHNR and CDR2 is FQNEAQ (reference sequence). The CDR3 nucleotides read TGTGCCAGCAGCCCCGAAACAGCCGGTTATGGCTACACCTTC. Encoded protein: CASSPETAGYGYTF. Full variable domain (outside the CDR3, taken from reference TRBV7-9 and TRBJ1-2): DTGVSQNPRHKITKRGQNVTFRCDPISEHNRLYWYRQTLGQGPEFLTYFQNEAQLEKSRLLSDRFSAERPKGSFSTLEIQRTEQGDSAMYLCASSPETAGYGYTFGSGTRLTVV.

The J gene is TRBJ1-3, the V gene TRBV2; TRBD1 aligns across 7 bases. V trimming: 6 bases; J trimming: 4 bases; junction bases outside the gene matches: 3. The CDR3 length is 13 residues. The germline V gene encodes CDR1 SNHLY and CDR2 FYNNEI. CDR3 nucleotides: TGTGCCAGCAGACAGGGGTCGGGAAACACCATATATTTT. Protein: CASRQGSGNTIYF.

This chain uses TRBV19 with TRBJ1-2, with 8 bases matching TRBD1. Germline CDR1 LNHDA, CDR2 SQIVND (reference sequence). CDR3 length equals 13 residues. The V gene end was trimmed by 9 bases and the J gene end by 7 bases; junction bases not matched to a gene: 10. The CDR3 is CASSSTGDGGYTF. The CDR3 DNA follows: TGTGCCAGCTCTTCGACAGGGGATGGTGGCTACACCTTC.

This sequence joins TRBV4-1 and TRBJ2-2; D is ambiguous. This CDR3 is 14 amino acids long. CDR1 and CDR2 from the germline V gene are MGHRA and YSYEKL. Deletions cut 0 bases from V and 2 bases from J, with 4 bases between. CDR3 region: CASSQDPNTGELFF. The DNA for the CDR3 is TGCGCCAGCAGCCAAGACCCAAACACCGGGGAGCTGTTTTTT.

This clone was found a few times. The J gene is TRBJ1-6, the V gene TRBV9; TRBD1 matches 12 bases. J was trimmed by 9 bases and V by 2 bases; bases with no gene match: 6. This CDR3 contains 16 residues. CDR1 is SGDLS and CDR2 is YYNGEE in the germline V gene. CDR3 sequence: CASSVGDRGRASPLHF. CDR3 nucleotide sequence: TGTGCCAGCAGCGTGGGGGACAGGGGGCGCGCTTCACCCCTCCACTTT.

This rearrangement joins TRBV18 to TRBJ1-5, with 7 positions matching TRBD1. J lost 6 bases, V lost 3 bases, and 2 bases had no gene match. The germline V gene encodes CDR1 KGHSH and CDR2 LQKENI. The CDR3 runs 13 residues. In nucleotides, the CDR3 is TGTGCCAGCTCACCGGACAGGACTCAGCCCCAGCATTTT. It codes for CASSPDRTQPQHF.

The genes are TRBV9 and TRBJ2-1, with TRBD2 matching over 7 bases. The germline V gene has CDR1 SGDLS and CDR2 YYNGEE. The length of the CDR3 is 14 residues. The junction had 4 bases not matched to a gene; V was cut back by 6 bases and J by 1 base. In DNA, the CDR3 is TGTGCCAGCAACGCGGGAGAGTCCTACAATGAGCAGTTCTTC. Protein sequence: CASNAGESYNEQFF.

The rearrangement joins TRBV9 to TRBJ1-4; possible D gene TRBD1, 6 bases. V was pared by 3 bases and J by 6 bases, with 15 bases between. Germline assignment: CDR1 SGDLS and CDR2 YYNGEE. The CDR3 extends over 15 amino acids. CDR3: CASSGPRDNHEKLFF. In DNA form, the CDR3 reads TGTGCCAGCAGCGGCCCTCGGGACAACCATGAAAAACTGTTTTTT.

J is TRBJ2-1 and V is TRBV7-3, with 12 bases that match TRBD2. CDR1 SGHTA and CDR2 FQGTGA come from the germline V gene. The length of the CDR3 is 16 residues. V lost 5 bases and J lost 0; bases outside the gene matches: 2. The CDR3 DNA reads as TGTGCCAGCAGCCCGACTAGCGGGAGCTCCTACAATGAGCAGTTCTTC. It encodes CASSPTSGSSYNEQFF. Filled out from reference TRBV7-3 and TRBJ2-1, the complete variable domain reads GAGVSQTPSNKVTEKGKYVELRCDPISGHTALYWYRQSLGQGPEFLIYFQGTGAADDSGLPNDRFFAVRPEGSVSTLKIQRTERGDSAVYLCASSPTSGSSYNEQFFGPGTRLTVL.

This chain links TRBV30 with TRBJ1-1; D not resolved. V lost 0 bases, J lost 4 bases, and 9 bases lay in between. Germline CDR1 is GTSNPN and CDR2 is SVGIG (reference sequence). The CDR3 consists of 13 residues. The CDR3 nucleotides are TGTGCCTGGAGTGTACGATCGAGCACTGAAGCTTTCTTT. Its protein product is CAWSVRSSTEAFF.

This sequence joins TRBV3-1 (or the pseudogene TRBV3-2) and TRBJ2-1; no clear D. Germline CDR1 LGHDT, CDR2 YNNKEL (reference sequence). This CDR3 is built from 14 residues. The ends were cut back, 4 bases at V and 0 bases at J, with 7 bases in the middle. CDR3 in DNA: TGTGCCAGCAGCCGCATGAGCTCCTACAATGAGCAGTTCTTC. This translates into CASSRMSSYNEQFF.

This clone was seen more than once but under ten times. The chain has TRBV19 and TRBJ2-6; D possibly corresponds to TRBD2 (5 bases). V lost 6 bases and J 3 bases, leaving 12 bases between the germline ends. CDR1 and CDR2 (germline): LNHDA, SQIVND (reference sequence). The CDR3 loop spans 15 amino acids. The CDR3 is CASRWGAHGANVLTF. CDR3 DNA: TGTGCCAGTAGATGGGGAGCGCATGGGGCCAACGTCCTGACTTTC.

The CDR3 is CASSPGERMDTQYF. CDR3 DNA sequence: TGTGCCAGCAGCCCGGGTGAGAGGATGGATACGCAGTATTTT. V usage is TRBV2 and J usage is TRBJ2-3; no definite D call. Germline V gene sequence: CDR1 SNHLY, CDR2 FYNNEI. CDR3 length: 14 amino acids. V was shortened by 6 bases and J by 6 bases, with 16 bases between the two germline ends.

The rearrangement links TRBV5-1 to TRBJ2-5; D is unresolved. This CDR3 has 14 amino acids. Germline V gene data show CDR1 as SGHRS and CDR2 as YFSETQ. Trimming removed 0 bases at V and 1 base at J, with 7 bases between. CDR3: CASSLALAQETQYF. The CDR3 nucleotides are TGCGCCAGCAGCTTGGCCTTGGCCCAAGAGACCCAGTACTTC.

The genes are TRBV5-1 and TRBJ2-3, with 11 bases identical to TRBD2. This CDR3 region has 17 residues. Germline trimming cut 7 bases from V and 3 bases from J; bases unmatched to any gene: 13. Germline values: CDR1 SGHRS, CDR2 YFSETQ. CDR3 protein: CASHGASGRRVTDTQYF. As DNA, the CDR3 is TGCGCCAGCCATGGGGCTAGCGGGAGGAGGGTGACAGATACGCAGTATTTT.

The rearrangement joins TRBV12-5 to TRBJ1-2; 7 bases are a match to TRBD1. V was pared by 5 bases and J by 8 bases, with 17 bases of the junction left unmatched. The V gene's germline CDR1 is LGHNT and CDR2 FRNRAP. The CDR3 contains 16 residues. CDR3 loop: CASGAPRDSDRRGYTF. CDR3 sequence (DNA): TGTGCTAGTGGTGCCCCCAGGGACAGCGACAGGCGGGGCTACACCTTC. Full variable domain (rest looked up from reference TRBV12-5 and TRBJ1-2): DARVTQTPRHKVTEMGQEVTMRCQPILGHNTVFWYRQTMMQGLELLAYFRNRAPLDDSGMPKDRFSAEMPDATLATLKIQPSEPRDSAVYFCASGAPRDSDRRGYTFGSGTRLTVV.

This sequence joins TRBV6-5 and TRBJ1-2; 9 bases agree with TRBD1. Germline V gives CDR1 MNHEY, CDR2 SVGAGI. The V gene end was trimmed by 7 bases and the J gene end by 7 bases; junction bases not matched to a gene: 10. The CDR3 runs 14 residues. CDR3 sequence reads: CASKGTGRSFGYTF. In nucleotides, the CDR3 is TGTGCCAGCAAAGGGACAGGGCGGTCCTTTGGCTACACCTTC.

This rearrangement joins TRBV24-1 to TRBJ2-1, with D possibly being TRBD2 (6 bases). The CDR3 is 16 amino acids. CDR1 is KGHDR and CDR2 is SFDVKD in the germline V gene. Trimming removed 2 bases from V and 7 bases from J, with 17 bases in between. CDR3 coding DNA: TGTGCCACCAGTGATTCGAGTAGCGGTAAAATGAATGAGCAGTTCTTC. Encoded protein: CATSDSSSGKMNEQFF.